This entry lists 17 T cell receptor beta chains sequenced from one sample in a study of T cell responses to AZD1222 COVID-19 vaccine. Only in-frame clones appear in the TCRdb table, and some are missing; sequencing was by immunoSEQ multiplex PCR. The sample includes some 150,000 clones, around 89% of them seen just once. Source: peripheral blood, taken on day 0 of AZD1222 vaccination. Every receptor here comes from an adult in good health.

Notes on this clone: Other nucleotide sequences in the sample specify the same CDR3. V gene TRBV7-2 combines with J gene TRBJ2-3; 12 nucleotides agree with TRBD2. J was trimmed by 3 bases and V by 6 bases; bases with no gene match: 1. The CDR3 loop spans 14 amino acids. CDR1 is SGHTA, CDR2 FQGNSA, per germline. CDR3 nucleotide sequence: TGTGCCAGCAGGACTAGCGGGGGAACAGATACGCAGTATTTT. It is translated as CASRTSGGTDTQYF.

The CDR3 DNA reads TGTGCCAGCAGCTTGTCGGGTTTATGGCAGGGGAGCTATGGCTACACCTTC. Protein sequence: CASSLSGLWQGSYGYTF. This rearrangement joins TRBV5-6 to TRBJ1-2; TRBD1 is a possible D gene (6 bases). This CDR3 has 17 amino acids. V dropped 1 base and J dropped 4 bases, with 20 bases sitting between them. Germline V lookup: CDR1 SGHDT, CDR2 YYEEEE.

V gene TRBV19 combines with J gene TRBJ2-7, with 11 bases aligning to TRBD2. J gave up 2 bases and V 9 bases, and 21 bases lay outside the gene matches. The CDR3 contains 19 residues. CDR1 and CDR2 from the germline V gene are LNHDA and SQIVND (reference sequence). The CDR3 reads CASARTGVTSGAYPYEQYF. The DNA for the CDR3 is TGTGCCAGCGCCCGGACAGGTGTGACTAGCGGGGCTTACCCCTACGAGCAGTACTTC.

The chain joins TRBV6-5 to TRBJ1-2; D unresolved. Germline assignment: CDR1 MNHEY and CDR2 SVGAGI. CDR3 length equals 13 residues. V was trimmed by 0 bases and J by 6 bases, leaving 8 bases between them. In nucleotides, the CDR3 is TGTGCCAGCAGTTACTCGACCGGGAATGGCTACACCTTC. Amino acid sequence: CASSYSTGNGYTF.

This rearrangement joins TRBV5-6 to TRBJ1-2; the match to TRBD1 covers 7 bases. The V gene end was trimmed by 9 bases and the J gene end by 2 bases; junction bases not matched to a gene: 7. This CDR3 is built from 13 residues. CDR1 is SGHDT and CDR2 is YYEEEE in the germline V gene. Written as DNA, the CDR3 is TGTGCCACCAGGACAGGAAAAAACTATGGCTACACCTTC. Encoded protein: CATRTGKNYGYTF.

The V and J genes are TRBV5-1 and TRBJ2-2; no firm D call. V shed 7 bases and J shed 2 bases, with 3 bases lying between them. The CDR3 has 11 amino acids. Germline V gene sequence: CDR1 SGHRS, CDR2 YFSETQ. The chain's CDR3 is CASRNTGELFF. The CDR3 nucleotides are TGCGCCAGCCGTAACACCGGGGAGCTGTTTTTT.

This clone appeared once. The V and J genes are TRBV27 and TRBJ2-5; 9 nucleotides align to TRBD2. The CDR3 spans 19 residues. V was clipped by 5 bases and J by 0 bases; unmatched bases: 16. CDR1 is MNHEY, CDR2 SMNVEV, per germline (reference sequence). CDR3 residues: CASSPSGTALYYHQETQYF. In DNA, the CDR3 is TGTGCCAGCAGTCCTAGCGGGACAGCCCTCTATTATCACCAAGAGACCCAGTACTTC.

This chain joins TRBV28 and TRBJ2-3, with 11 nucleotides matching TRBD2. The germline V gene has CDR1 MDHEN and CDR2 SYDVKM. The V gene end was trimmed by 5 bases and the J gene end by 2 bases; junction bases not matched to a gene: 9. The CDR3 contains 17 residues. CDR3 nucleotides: TGTGCCAGCAGTCCGGGAGGACTAGCGGGTCACACAGATACGCAGTATTTT. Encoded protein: CASSPGGLAGHTDTQYF.

The CDR3 DNA is TGTGCCAGCAGTTTAAGGTCAAGTTATAGCAATCAGCCCCAGCATTTT. Protein sequence: CASSLRSSYSNQPQHF. The chain carries TRBV28 and TRBJ1-5; no clear D. Germline CDR1 reads MDHEN; CDR2 reads SYDVKM. V lost 2 bases and J 0 bases, leaving 11 bases between the germline ends. The CDR3 is 16 amino acids.

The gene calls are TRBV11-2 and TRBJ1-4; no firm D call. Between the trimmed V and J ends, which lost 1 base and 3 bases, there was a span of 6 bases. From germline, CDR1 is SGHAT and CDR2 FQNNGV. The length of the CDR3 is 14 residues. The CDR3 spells CASSLGVANEKLFF. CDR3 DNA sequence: TGTGCCAGCAGCTTAGGGGTCGCTAATGAAAAACTGTTTTTT.

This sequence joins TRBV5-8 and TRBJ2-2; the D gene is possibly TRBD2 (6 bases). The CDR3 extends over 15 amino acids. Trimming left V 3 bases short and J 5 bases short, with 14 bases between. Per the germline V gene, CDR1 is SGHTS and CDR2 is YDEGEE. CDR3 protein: CASSSGTGPTGELFF. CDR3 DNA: TGTGCCAGCAGCTCGGGGACTGGCCCTACCGGGGAGCTGTTTTTT.

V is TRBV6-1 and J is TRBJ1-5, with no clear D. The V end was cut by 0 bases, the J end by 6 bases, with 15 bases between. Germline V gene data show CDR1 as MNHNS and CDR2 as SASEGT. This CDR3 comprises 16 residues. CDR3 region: CASSEASEGLGQPQHF. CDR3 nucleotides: TGTGCCAGCAGTGAAGCGTCCGAGGGCCTGGGTCAGCCCCAGCATTTT.

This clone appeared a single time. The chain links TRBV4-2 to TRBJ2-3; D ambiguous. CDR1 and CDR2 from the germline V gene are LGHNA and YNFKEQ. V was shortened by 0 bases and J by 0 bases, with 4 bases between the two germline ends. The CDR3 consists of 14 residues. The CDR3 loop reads CASSQDWSTDTQYF. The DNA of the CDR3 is TGTGCCAGCAGCCAAGATTGGAGCACAGATACGCAGTATTTT.

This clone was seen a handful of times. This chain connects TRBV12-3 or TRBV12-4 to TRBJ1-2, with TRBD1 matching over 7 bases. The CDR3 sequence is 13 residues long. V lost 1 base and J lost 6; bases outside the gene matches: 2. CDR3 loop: CASSLEDRNGYTF. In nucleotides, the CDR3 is TGTGCCAGCAGTTTAGAGGACAGGAATGGCTACACCTTC.

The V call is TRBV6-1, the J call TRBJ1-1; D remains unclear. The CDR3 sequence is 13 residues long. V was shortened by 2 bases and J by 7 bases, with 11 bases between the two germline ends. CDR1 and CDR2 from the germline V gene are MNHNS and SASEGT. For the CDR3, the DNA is TGTGCCAGCAGTGAATTTGAGGGAAATGAAGCTTTCTTT. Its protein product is CASSEFEGNEAFF.

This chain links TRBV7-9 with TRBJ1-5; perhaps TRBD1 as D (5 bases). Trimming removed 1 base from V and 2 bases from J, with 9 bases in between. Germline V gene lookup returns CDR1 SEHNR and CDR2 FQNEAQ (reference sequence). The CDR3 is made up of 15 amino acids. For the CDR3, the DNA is TGTGCCAGCAGCTTAGGCAGGGCCGGCAATCAGCCCCAGCATTTT. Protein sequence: CASSLGRAGNQPQHF.

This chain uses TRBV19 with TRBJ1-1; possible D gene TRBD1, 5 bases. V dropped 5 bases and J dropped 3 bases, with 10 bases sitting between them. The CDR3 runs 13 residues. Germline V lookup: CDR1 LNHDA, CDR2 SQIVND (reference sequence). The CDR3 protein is CASSPRADTEAFF. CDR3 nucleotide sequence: TGTGCCAGTAGTCCCAGGGCAGACACTGAAGCTTTCTTT.